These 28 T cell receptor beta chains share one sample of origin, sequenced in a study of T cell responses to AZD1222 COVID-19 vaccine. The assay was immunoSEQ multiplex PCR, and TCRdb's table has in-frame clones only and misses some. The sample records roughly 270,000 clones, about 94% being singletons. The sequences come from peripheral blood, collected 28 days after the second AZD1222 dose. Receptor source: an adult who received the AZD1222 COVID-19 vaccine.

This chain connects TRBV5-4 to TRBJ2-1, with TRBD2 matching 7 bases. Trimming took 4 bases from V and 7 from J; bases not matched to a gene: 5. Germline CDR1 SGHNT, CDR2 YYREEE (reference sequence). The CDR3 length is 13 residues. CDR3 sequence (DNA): TGTGCCAGCAGCGTACGGCGGGGGAATGAGCAGTTCTTC. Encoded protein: CASSVRRGNEQFF.

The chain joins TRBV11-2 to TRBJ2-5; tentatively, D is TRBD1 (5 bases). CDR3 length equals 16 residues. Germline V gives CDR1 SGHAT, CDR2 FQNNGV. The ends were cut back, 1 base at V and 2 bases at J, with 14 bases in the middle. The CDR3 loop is CASSLVARAYQETQYF. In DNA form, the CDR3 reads TGTGCCAGCAGCTTAGTGGCCAGGGCGTATCAAGAGACCCAGTACTTC.

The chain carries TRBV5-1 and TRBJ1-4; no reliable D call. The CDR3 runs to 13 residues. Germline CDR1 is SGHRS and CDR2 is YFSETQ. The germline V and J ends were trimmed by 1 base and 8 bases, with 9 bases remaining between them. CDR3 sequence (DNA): TGCGCCAGCAGCTTGCGGGGAGGCGAAAAACTGTTTTTT. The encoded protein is CASSLRGGEKLFF.

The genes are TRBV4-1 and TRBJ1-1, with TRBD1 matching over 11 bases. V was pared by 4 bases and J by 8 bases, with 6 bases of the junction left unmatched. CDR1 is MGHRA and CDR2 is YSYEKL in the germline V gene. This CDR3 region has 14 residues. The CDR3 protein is CASSPLGQGAEAFF. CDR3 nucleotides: TGCGCCAGCAGCCCTTTAGGACAGGGGGCCGAAGCTTTCTTT.

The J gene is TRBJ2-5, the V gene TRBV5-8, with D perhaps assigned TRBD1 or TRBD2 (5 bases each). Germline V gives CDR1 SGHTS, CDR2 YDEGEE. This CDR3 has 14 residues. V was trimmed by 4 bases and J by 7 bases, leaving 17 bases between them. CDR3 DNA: TGTGCCAGCAGCGGGACGTGGCAGTGGGGGACCCAGTACTTC. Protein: CASSGTWQWGTQYF.

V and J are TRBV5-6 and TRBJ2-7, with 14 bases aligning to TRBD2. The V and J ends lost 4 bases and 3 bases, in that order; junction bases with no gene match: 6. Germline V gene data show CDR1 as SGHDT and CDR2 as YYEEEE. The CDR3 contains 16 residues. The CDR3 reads CASSPGLAGVGYEQYF. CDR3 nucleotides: TGTGCCAGCAGCCCGGGACTAGCGGGAGTAGGCTACGAGCAGTACTTC.

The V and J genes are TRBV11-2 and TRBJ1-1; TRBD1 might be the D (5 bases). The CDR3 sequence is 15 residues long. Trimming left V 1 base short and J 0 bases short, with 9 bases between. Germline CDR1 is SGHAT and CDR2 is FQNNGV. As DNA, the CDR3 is TGTGCCAGCAGCTTAGCGGGGCAGGTGAACACTGAAGCTTTCTTT. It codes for CASSLAGQVNTEAFF.

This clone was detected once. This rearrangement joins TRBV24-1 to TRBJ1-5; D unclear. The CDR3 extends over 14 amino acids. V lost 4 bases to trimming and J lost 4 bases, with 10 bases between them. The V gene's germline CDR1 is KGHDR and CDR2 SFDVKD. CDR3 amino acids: CATSDPGPNQPQHF. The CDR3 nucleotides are TGTGCCACCAGTGACCCGGGCCCAAATCAGCCCCAGCATTTT.

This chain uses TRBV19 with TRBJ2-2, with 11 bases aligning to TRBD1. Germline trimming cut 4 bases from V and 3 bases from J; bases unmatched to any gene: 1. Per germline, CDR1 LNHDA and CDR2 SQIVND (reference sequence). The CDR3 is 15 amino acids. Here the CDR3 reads CASSTDRGHTGELFF. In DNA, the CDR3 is TGTGCCAGTAGTACGGACAGGGGGCACACCGGGGAGCTGTTTTTT.

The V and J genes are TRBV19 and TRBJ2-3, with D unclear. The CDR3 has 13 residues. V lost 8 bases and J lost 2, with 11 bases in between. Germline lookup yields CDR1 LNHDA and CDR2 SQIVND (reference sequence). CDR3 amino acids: CASQGISTDTQYF. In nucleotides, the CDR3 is TGTGCCAGTCAAGGGATTTCCACAGATACGCAGTATTTT.

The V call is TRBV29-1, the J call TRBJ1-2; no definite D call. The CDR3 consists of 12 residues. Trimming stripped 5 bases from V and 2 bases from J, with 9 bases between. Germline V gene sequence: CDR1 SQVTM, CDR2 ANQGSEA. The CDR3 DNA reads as TGCAGCGTTCCCGGACCAAACTATGGCTACACCTTC. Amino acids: CSVPGPNYGYTF.

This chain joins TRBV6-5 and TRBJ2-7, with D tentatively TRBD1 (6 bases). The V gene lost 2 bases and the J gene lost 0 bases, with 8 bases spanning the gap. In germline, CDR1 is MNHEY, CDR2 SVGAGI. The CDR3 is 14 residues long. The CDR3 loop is CASSYQGSSYEQYF. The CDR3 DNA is TGTGCCAGCAGTTACCAGGGGAGCTCCTACGAGCAGTACTTC.

The CDR3: CASSQDGGIGTNEKLFF. CDR3 DNA: TGCGCCAGCAGCCAAGATGGGGGGATAGGAACTAATGAAAAACTGTTTTTT. The chain joins TRBV4-1 to TRBJ1-4; perhaps TRBD1 as D (5 bases). Trimming cost V 0 bases and J 1 base, with 12 bases left between them. The CDR3 loop spans 17 amino acids. CDR1 and CDR2 from the germline V gene are MGHRA and YSYEKL.

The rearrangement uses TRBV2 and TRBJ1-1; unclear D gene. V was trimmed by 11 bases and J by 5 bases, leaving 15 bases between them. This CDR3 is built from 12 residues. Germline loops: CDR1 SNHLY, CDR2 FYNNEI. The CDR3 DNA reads TGTGCCTCAAGGCACGTAAAAACTGAAGCTTTCTTT. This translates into CASRHVKTEAFF.

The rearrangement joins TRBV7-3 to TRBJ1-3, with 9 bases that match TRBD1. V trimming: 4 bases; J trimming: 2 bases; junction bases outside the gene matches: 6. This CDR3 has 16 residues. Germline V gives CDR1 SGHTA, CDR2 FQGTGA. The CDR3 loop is CASSSPGQGPGNTIYF. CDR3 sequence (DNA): TGTGCCAGCAGCTCCCCGGGACAGGGCCCTGGAAACACCATATATTTT.

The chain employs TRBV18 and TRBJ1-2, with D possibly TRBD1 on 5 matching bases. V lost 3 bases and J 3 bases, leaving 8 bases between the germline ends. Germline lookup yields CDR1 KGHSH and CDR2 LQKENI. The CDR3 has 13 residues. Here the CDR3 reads CASSPGGDYGYTF. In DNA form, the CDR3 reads TGTGCCAGCTCACCGGGGGGGGACTATGGCTACACCTTC.

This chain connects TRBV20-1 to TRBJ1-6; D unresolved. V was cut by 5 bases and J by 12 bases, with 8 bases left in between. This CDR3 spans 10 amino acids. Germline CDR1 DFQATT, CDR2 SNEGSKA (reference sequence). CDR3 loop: CSAENGPLHF. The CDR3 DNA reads TGCAGTGCTGAGAACGGACCCCTCCACTTT.

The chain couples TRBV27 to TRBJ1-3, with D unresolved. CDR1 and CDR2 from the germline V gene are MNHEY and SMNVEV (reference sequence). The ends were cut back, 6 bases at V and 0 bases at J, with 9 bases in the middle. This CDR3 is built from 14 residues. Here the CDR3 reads CASRGSSSGNTIYF. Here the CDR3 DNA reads TGTGCCAGCAGAGGCTCGAGCTCTGGAAACACCATATATTTT.

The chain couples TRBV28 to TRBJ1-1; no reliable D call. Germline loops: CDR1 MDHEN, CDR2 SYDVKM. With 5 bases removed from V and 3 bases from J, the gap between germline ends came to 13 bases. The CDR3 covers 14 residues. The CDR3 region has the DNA TGTGCCAGCAGTATAGGGTTTGGGGACACTGAAGCTTTCTTT. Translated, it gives CASSIGFGDTEAFF.

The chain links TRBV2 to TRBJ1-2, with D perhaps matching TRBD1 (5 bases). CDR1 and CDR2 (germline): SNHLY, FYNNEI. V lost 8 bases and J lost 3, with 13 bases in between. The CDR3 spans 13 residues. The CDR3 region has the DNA TGTGCCAGCCGGAGGGACGGAGACTATGGCTACACCTTC. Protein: CASRRDGDYGYTF.

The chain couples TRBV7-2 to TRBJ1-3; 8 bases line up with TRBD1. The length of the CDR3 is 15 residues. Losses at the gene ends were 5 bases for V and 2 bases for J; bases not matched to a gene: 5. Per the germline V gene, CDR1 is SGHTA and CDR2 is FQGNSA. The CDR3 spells CASSPTGGAGNTIYF. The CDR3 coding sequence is TGTGCCAGCAGCCCAACAGGGGGAGCTGGAAACACCATATATTTT.

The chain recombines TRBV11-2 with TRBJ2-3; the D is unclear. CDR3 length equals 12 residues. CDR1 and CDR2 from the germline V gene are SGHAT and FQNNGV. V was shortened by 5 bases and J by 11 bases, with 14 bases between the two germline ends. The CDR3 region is CASSLLAKKQYF. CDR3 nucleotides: TGTGCCAGCAGCCTTCTGGCGAAGAAGCAGTATTTT.

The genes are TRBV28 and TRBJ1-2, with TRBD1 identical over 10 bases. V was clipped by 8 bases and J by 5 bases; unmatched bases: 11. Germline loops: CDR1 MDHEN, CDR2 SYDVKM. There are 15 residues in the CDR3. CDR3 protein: CASVHEGQGSYGYTF. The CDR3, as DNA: TGTGCCAGCGTCCATGAGGGACAGGGGAGTTATGGCTACACCTTC.

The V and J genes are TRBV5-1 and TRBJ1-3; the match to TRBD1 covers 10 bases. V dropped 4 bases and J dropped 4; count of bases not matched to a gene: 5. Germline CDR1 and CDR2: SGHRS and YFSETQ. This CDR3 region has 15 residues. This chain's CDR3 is CASSPGQGNGNTIYF. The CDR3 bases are TGCGCCAGCAGCCCGGGACAGGGGAACGGAAACACCATATATTTT.

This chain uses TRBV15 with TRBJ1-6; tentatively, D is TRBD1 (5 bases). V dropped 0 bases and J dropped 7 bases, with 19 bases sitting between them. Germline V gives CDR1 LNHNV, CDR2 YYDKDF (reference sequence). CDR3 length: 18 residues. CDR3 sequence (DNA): TGTGCCACCAGCAGAGATGGGGGGAGAGGGAGAGGAAATTCACCCCTCCACTTT. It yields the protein CATSRDGGRGRGNSPLHF.

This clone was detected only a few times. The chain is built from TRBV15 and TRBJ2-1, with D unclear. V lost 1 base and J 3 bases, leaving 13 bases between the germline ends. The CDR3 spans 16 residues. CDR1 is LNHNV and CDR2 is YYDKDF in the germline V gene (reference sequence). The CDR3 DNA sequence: TGTGCCACCAGCAGAGGATCTAGTCTCGGCTACAATGAGCAGTTCTTC. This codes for CATSRGSSLGYNEQFF.

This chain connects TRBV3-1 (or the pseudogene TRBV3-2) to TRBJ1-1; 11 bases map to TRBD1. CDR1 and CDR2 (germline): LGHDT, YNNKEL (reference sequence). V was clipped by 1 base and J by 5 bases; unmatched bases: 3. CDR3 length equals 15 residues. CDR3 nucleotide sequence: TGTGCCAGCAGCCAAGCCGGGACAGGGGGAACTGAAGCTTTCTTT. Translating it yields CASSQAGTGGTEAFF.

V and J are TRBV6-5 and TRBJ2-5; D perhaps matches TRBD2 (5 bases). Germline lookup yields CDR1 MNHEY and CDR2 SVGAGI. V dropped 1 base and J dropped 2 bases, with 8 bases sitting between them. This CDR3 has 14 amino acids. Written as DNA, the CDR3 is TGTGCCAGCAGTTACTGGGCGGGTCAAGAGACCCAGTACTTC. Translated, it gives CASSYWAGQETQYF.